These 7 T cell receptor beta chains came from one sample sequenced in a study of T cells in Graves' hyperthyroidism and ophthalmopathy. TCR beta CDR3 regions were amplified from RNA transcripts. With the HTBI primer set, the TCR CDR3 went through a first round of RT-PCR. TCRdb used MiXCR to reprocess the multiplex PCR reads, holding one entry per CDR3 protein. The sample has a few hundred thousand distinct CDR3 sequences, 15% to 17% seen once. The specimen was blood. These receptors originate from a woman in her 30s with Graves' hyperthyroidism.

The table lists this clonotype with many counts. The CDR3, as DNA: TGTGCCAGCAGCTTAGGCACAGGGGTAGAGACCCAGTACTTC. It yields the protein CASSLGTGVETQYF. This rearrangement joins TRBV7-2 to TRBJ2-5, with TRBD1 matching 7 bases. Germline values: CDR1 SGHTA, CDR2 FQGNSA. The CDR3 runs 14 residues. V shed 1 base and J 4 bases; nucleotides not matched to a gene: 3.

V gene TRBV3-1 combines with J gene TRBJ2-1; 10 nucleotides line up with TRBD2. This CDR3 comprises 16 residues. With V trimmed by 3 bases and J by 6 bases, 8 bases remained unmatched. CDR1 is LGHDT, CDR2 YNNKEL, per germline (reference sequence). In DNA form, the CDR3 reads TGTGCCAGCAGCCATGGCCTAGCGGGAGTCTCCAATGAGCAGTTCTTC. Encoded protein: CASSHGLAGVSNEQFF.

In its sample, this clonotype was seen a few times. The chain has TRBV6-1 and TRBJ2-3, with 11 bases identical to TRBD2. CDR3 length: 15 amino acids. Germline V gene lookup returns CDR1 MNHNS and CDR2 SASEGT. The ends lost 6 bases at V and 1 base at J; junction bases unmatched: 3. DNA for the CDR3: TGTGCCAGCAGACTAGCGGGAGCCGGCACAGATACGCAGTATTTT. Amino acid sequence: CASRLAGAGTDTQYF.

Ten or more counts support this clonotype. This chain links TRBV28 with TRBJ2-5; D is unresolved. Germline CDR1 is MDHEN and CDR2 is SYDVKM. This CDR3 has 15 amino acids. V was clipped by 7 bases and J by 0 bases, with 15 bases between them. The chain's CDR3 is CASTLDSLNQETQYF. The CDR3 nucleotides are TGTGCCAGCACCCTCGACTCACTTAACCAAGAGACCCAGTACTTC.

In its sample, this clonotype was seen many times. The chain couples TRBV7-9 to TRBJ2-5, with no clear D. Trimming shortened V by 3 bases and J by 4 bases, and 6 bases separated the two germline ends. The CDR3 extends over 12 amino acids. Germline values: CDR1 SEHNR, CDR2 FQNEAQ (reference sequence). In nucleotides, the CDR3 is TGTGCCAGCAGCTTGCCTATAGAGACCCAGTACTTC. Amino acid sequence: CASSLPIETQYF.

The chain uses TRBV29-1 and TRBJ2-3, with TRBD2 as a possible D gene (6 bases). The CDR3 runs 12 residues. The V and J ends lost 7 bases and 4 bases respectively, with 12 bases between them. The germline V gene encodes CDR1 SQVTM and CDR2 ANQGSEA. The CDR3 loop reads CSARGWADTQYF. CDR3 in DNA: TGCAGCGCCCGGGGGTGGGCAGATACGCAGTATTTT.

The chain recombines TRBV12-3 or TRBV12-4 with TRBJ1-2; unclear D gene. CDR3 length: 14 residues. The germline V and J ends were trimmed by 6 bases and 1 base, with 12 bases remaining between them. The CDR3 sequence: CASSLERYNYGYTF. The CDR3 DNA sequence: TGTGCCAGCAGCCTCGAGAGGTATAACTATGGCTACACCTTC.